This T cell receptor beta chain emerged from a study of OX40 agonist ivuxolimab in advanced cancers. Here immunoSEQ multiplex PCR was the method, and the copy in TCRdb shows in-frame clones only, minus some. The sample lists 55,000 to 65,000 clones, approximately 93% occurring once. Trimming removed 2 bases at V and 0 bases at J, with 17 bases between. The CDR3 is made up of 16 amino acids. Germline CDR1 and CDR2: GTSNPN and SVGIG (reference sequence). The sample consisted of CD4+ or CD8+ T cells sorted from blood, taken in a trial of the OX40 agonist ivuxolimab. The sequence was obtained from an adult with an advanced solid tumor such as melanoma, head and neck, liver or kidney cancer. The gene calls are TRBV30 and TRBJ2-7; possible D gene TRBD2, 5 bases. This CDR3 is CAWSNTVDLYSYEQYF. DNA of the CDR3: TGTGCCTGGAGTAATACAGTGGACTTATACTCCTACGAGCAGTACTTC.